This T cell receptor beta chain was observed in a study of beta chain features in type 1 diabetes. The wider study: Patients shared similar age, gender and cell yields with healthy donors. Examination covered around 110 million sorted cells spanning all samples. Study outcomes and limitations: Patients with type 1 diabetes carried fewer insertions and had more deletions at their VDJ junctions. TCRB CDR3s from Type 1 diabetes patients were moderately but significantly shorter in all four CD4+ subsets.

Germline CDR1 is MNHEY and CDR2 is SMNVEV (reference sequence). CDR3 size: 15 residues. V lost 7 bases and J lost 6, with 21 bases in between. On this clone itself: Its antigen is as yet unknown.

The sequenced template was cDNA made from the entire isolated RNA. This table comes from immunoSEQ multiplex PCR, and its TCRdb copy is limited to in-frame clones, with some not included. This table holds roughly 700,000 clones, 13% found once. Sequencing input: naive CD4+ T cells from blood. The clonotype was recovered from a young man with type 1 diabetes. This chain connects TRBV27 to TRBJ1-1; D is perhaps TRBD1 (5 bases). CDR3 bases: TGTGCCAGCACCGAACTTTGGGGAGGAGGGGCTGAAGCTTTCTTT. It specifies CASTELWGGGAEAFF.